Below are 14 T cell receptor beta chains sequenced from a single sample in a study of cytomegalovirus exposure and HLA in healthy donors. PCR employed 60 Vbeta and 13 Jbeta primers. Profiled with immunoSEQ multiplex PCR; TCRdb holds only in-frame clones, not every one. Here the sample spans more than 85,000 clones, around 80% being singletons. Material: PBMCs. These receptors were collected from a young man in good health and CMV-seropositive.

This chain's CDR3 is CASSESVVNYGYTF. The DNA of the CDR3 is TGTGCCAGCAGTGAATCGGTCGTCAACTATGGCTACACCTTC. The V and J genes are TRBV2 and TRBJ1-2; D is uncertain. Trimming pared 2 bases from V and 2 bases from J, leaving 9 bases between. The CDR3 has 14 amino acids. In germline, CDR1 is SNHLY, CDR2 FYNNEI.

V is TRBV18 and J is TRBJ1-1, with 7 positions matching TRBD1. Germline assignment: CDR1 KGHSH and CDR2 LQKENI. The CDR3 totals 16 residues. The ends lost 2 bases at V and 0 bases at J; junction bases unmatched: 6. As DNA, the CDR3 is TGTGCCAGCTCACCAAAGGGACAGACCATGAACACTGAAGCTTTCTTT. Translated: CASSPKGQTMNTEAFF.

The chain combines TRBV19 with TRBJ2-7, with 7 nucleotides matching TRBD1. The CDR3 is 16 residues long. J lost 2 bases, V lost 3 bases, and 10 bases had no gene match. Germline CDR1 and CDR2: LNHDA and SQIVND (reference sequence). The CDR3 DNA reads as TGTGCCAGTAGTATCACCCGGGACAGTCGACCCTACGAGCAGTACTTC. It specifies CASSITRDSRPYEQYF.

The chain joins TRBV6-1 to TRBJ1-2, with D possibly being TRBD1 (5 bases). This CDR3 is built from 14 residues. Germline V gives CDR1 MNHNS, CDR2 SASEGT. V was clipped by 6 bases and J by 3 bases, with 14 bases between them. As DNA, the CDR3 is TGTGCCAGCAGCCTTACAGGCCCTTACTATGGCTACACCTTC. Amino acids: CASSLTGPYYGYTF.

This clone was recorded a few times. The chain couples TRBV5-6 to TRBJ1-2, with 7 nucleotides matching TRBD1. CDR1 and CDR2 (germline): SGHDT, YYEEEE. The V gene end was trimmed by 0 bases and the J gene end by 3 bases; junction bases not matched to a gene: 5. This CDR3 is 15 amino acids long. Here the CDR3 DNA reads TGTGCCAGCAGCTTGGGGAGGGGGCGGTACTATGGCTACACCTTC. Translated, it gives CASSLGRGRYYGYTF. Full variable domain (rest looked up from reference TRBV5-6 and TRBJ1-2): DAGVTQSPTHLIKTRGQQVTLRCSPKSGHDTVSWYQQALGQGPQFIFQYYEEEERQRGNFPDRFSGHQFPNYSSELNVNALLLGDSALYLCASSLGRGRYYGYTFGSGTRLTVV.

This chain links TRBV30 with TRBJ2-5; 9 bases are a match to TRBD2. Germline lookup yields CDR1 GTSNPN and CDR2 SVGIG (reference sequence). J gave up 4 bases and V 2 bases, and 5 bases lay outside the gene matches. The CDR3 covers 14 residues. This CDR3 reads CAWSSDSGGETQYF. CDR3 sequence (DNA): TGTGCCTGGAGTTCGGATAGCGGGGGAGAGACCCAGTACTTC.

The chain uses TRBV7-9 and TRBJ2-7; D ambiguous. Trimming left V 5 bases short and J 6 bases short, with 11 bases between. The CDR3 extends over 12 amino acids. Germline-derived CDR1 and CDR2 are SEHNR and FQNEAQ (reference sequence). As DNA, the CDR3 is TGTGCCAGCAGCCCGCTCTCGGGCGAGCAGTACTTC. Residues: CASSPLSGEQYF.

The V and J genes are TRBV27 and TRBJ1-6; D is unclear. Germline V CDR1 and CDR2: MNHEY, SMNVEV (reference sequence). V lost 3 bases and J lost 4, with 4 bases in between. The CDR3 has 13 amino acids. This CDR3 is CASSLEYNSPLHF. CDR3 sequence (DNA): TGTGCCAGCAGTTTGGAGTATAATTCACCCCTCCACTTT.

The chain uses TRBV29-1 and TRBJ1-2; 7 positions match TRBD1. The CDR3 loop spans 12 amino acids. Losses at the gene ends were 7 bases for V and 7 bases for J; bases not matched to a gene: 9. Germline V lookup: CDR1 SQVTM, CDR2 ANQGSEA. In DNA form, the CDR3 reads TGCAGCGCGAGTACAGGGGCAGGTGGCTACACCTTC. It translates to CSASTGAGGYTF.

This chain joins TRBV21-1 and TRBJ2-3; the DNA was not compared with TRBD2, the D call given in the table. TRBV21-1 is annotated as a pseudogene. This CDR3 is built from 20 residues. CDR3 amino acids: CASSKGRLAGGRAGTDTQYF. DNA for the CDR3: TGTGCCAGCAGCAAAGGGCGACTAGCGGGGGGGCGGGCCGGCACAGATACGCAGTATTTT.

This clone has just one count. This chain joins TRBV19 and TRBJ2-3; 9 bases match TRBD1. J lost 4 bases, V lost 5 bases, and 7 bases had no gene match. The CDR3 length is 15 residues. CDR1 and CDR2 from the germline V gene are LNHDA and SQIVND (reference sequence). The CDR3 bases are TGTGCCAGTAGTTCCGGGACAGGGCGTCCAGATACGCAGTATTTT. The encoded protein is CASSSGTGRPDTQYF. The whole variable domain, filled in from reference TRBV19 and TRBJ2-3, reads DGGITQSPKYLFRKEGQNVTLSCEQNLNHDAMYWYRQDPGQGLRLIYYSQIVNDFQKGDIAEGYSVSREKKESFPLTVTSAQKNPTAFYLCASSSGTGRPDTQYFGPGTRLTVL.

The V gene is TRBV28, the J gene TRBJ1-5; 7 nucleotides agree with TRBD1. Germline V CDR1 and CDR2: MDHEN, SYDVKM. V lost 6 bases to trimming and J lost 2 bases; unmatched junction nucleotides: 4. The length of the CDR3 is 14 residues. CDR3 in amino acids: CASREGAGNQPQHF. The CDR3 DNA sequence: TGTGCCAGCAGAGAGGGGGCGGGCAATCAGCCCCAGCATTTT.

This clone was detected only a few times. V gene TRBV7-6 combines with J gene TRBJ2-3; 8 nucleotides line up with TRBD2. V was pared by 1 base and J by 2 bases, with 5 bases of the junction left unmatched. There are 16 residues in the CDR3. CDR1 and CDR2 from the germline V gene are SGHVS and FNYEAQ. As DNA, the CDR3 is TGTGCCAGCAGCTTAGACTCGCGGGGGGCCACAGATACGCAGTATTTT. Its translation: CASSLDSRGATDTQYF.

The V and J genes are TRBV19 and TRBJ2-1; D is possibly TRBD2 (7 bases). The germline V gene has CDR1 LNHDA and CDR2 SQIVND (reference sequence). V gave up 1 base and J gave up 2 bases, with 12 bases separating them. The CDR3 is 16 amino acids. The CDR3 DNA is TGTGCCAGTAGTATAGTAGGCGGGGGCCCCTACAATGAGCAGTTCTTC. It specifies CASSIVGGGPYNEQFF.